One sample yielded the 15 T cell receptor beta chains listed below, sequenced in a study of blood T cell repertoires in COVID-19 (dated by TCRdb to the early 2020s). The library was prepared using the immunoSEQ multiplex PCR assay. Here the immuneACCESS table is served through TCRdb, limited to in-frame sequences with V and J called. Missing clones are a known gap in these copies; in checked studies unresolved V genes cover under half, and the rest lacks a known reason. The sample table contains roughly 240,000 clones; only one count was recorded for 75% to 90% of them. The ten largest make up just over 0.85% of the sample. Sequenced input: PBMCs or T cells enriched from blood (not recorded which). These receptors originate from a middle-aged man who had been exposed to COVID-19.

The chain links TRBV24-1 to TRBJ2-2, with TRBD2 matching 10 bases. The V gene's germline CDR1 is KGHDR and CDR2 SFDVKD. The CDR3 loop spans 16 amino acids. V shed 2 bases and J 7 bases; nucleotides not matched to a gene: 6. CDR3 in amino acids: CATSDYLAGVVGELFF. In DNA, the CDR3 is TGTGCCACCAGTGATTATCTAGCGGGAGTCGTCGGGGAGCTGTTTTTT.

This clone was counted a single time. The chain is built from TRBV19 and TRBJ2-1, with 7 bases identical to TRBD1. CDR1 is LNHDA and CDR2 is SQIVND in the germline V gene (reference sequence). The V segment lost 5 bases and the J segment 4 bases; nucleotides outside the gene matches: 20. The CDR3 sequence is 19 residues long. CDR3 protein: CASSLTGNPAGNLYNEQFF. Here the CDR3 DNA reads TGTGCCAGTAGTTTGACAGGGAATCCAGCTGGAAACCTATACAATGAGCAGTTCTTC.

J is TRBJ2-7 and V is TRBV30; 13 bases agree with TRBD2. The CDR3 consists of 13 residues. Trimming removed 5 bases from V and 5 bases from J; junction bases left unmatched: 3. The germline CDR1 and CDR2 sequences are GTSNPN and SVGIG (reference sequence). The DNA of the CDR3 is TGTGCCTGGCGACTAGCGGGGGGTCACGAGCAGTACTTC. This translates into CAWRLAGGHEQYF.

This chain links TRBV18 with TRBJ2-5; D is unclear. Between the trimmed V and J ends, which lost 1 base and 5 bases, there was a span of 11 bases. There are 14 residues in the CDR3. Germline loops: CDR1 KGHSH, CDR2 LQKENI. The CDR3 loop is CASSPLPRGETQYF. For the CDR3, the DNA is TGTGCCAGCTCACCACTCCCCCGAGGCGAGACCCAGTACTTC.

V and J are TRBV15 and TRBJ1-2; D gene ambiguous. Trimming took off 4 bases at V and 5 bases at J, with 11 bases between the two ends. Germline CDR1 is LNHNV and CDR2 is YYDKDF (reference sequence). The CDR3 runs 13 residues. The CDR3 bases are TGTGCCACCAGCAATACCTTCGGGTATGGCTACACCTTC. Encoded protein: CATSNTFGYGYTF. The variable domain in full, completed from reference TRBV15 and TRBJ1-2, reads DAMVIQNPRYQVTQFGKPVTLSCSQTLNHNVMYWYQQKSSQAPKLLFHYYDKDFNNEADTPDNFQSRRPNTSFCFLDIRSPGLGDTAMYLCATSNTFGYGYTFGSGTRLTVV.

J is TRBJ1-2 and V is TRBV5-6, with TRBD1 as a possible D gene (5 bases). Germline assignment: CDR1 SGHDT and CDR2 YYEEEE. CDR3 length: 14 amino acids. V lost 1 base to trimming and J lost 1 base, with 8 bases between them. The CDR3 region is CASSLRQLNYGYTF. CDR3 nucleotides: TGTGCCAGCAGCTTGAGACAGCTTAACTATGGCTACACCTTC.

The rearrangement uses TRBV28 and TRBJ2-1, with 7 bases identical to TRBD2. CDR1 and CDR2 (germline): MDHEN, SYDVKM. V shed 3 bases and J 8 bases; nucleotides not matched to a gene: 7. The CDR3 spans 14 residues. CDR3 DNA sequence: TGTGCCAGCAGTTTTGGGGGGGAGGAAGATGAGCAGTTCTTC. This codes for CASSFGGEEDEQFF.

This clone occurred a few times. The V call is TRBV15, the J call TRBJ1-1; 10 nucleotides agree with TRBD1. The V and J ends lost 2 bases and 8 bases, in that order; junction bases with no gene match: 5. The CDR3 spans 14 residues. CDR1 LNHNV and CDR2 YYDKDF come from the germline V gene (reference sequence). DNA for the CDR3: TGTGCCACCAGCAGAATGACAGGGGGCGACGAAGCTTTCTTT. Encoded protein: CATSRMTGGDEAFF.

This sequence joins TRBV15 and TRBJ1-6; D unresolved. The V and J ends lost 4 bases and 2 bases respectively, with 12 bases between them. The CDR3 runs to 16 residues. CDR1 is LNHNV, CDR2 YYDKDF, per germline (reference sequence). CDR3 protein: CATSTGLAAYNSPLHF. The CDR3 DNA sequence: TGTGCCACCAGCACCGGACTCGCAGCCTATAATTCACCCCTCCACTTT.

This clone was counted only a few times. The chain joins TRBV6-2 or TRBV6-3 to TRBJ2-5; no definite D call. The germline V gene has CDR1 MNHEY and CDR2 SVGEGT. CDR3 length: 15 residues. The germline V and J ends were trimmed by 3 bases and 3 bases, with 14 bases remaining between them. CDR3 sequence reads: CASSYELHRKETQYF. The CDR3, as DNA: TGTGCCAGCAGTTATGAATTACACAGAAAAGAGACCCAGTACTTC.

The V gene is TRBV5-1, the J gene TRBJ1-1; no reliable D call. This CDR3 is built from 15 residues. The V and J ends lost 0 bases and 4 bases respectively, with 13 bases between them. Looked up from germline, CDR1 is SGHRS and CDR2 is YFSETQ. CDR3 protein: CASSLDGVGATEAFF. The DNA for the CDR3 is TGCGCCAGCAGCTTGGATGGGGTGGGAGCCACTGAAGCTTTCTTT. The variable domain in full, with the rest retrieved from reference TRBV5-1 and TRBJ1-1, is KAGVTQTPRYLIKTRGQQVTLSCSPISGHRSVSWYQQTPGQGLQFLFEYFSETQRNKGNFPGRFSGRQFSNSRSEMNVSTLELGDSALYLCASSLDGVGATEAFFGQGTRLTVV.

This clone was recorded only once. The chain carries TRBV2 and TRBJ1-2, with a tentative D call TRBD1 (5 bases). The CDR3 extends over 13 amino acids. Germline CDR1 SNHLY, CDR2 FYNNEI. V lost 8 bases and J lost 5, with 15 bases in between. The CDR3 reads CASRGDGEYGYTF. The CDR3 DNA sequence: TGTGCCAGCCGGGGGGACGGAGAATATGGCTACACCTTC.

CDR3 in amino acids: CASSYRGLGGYTF. The CDR3 nucleotides read TGTGCCAGCAGTTACAGGGGGCTAGGTGGCTACACCTTC. The rearrangement uses TRBV28 and TRBJ1-2, with TRBD1 matching over 9 bases. CDR3 size: 13 residues. Germline trimming cut 4 bases from V and 7 bases from J; bases unmatched to any gene: 4. CDR1 is MDHEN and CDR2 is SYDVKM in the germline V gene.

The rearrangement uses TRBV5-1 and TRBJ1-6, with TRBD1 matching 7 bases. Trimming cost V 4 bases and J 9 bases; bases outside gene matches: 7. The germline gives CDR1 SGHRS, CDR2 YFSETQ. The CDR3 consists of 14 residues. DNA of the CDR3: TGCGCCAGCAGCCCGCAGGGGGTTTCTTCACCCCTCCACTTT. It codes for CASSPQGVSSPLHF.

The chain is built from TRBV9 and TRBJ2-2; 7 bases are shared with TRBD1. Trimming took 0 bases from V and 0 from J; bases not matched to a gene: 5. The CDR3 has 17 residues. CDR1 and CDR2 from the germline V gene are SGDLS and YYNGEE. CDR3 sequence (DNA): TGTGCCAGCAGCGTAGTCGTAGGACAGGCGAACACCGGGGAGCTGTTTTTT. It yields the protein CASSVVVGQANTGELFF.